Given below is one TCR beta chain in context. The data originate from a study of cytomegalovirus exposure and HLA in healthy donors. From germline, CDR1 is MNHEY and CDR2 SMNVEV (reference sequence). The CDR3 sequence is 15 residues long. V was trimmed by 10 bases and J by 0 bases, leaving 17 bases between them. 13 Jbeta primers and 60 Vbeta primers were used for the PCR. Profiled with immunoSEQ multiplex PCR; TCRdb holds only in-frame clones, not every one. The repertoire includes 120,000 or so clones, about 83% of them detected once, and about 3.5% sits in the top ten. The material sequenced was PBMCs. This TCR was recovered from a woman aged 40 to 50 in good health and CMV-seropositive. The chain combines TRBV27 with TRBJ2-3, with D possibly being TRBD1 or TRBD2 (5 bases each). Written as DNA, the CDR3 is TGTGCCACCAGAGGGGAAATTACTAGCACAGATACGCAGTATTTT. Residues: CATRGEITSTDTQYF.